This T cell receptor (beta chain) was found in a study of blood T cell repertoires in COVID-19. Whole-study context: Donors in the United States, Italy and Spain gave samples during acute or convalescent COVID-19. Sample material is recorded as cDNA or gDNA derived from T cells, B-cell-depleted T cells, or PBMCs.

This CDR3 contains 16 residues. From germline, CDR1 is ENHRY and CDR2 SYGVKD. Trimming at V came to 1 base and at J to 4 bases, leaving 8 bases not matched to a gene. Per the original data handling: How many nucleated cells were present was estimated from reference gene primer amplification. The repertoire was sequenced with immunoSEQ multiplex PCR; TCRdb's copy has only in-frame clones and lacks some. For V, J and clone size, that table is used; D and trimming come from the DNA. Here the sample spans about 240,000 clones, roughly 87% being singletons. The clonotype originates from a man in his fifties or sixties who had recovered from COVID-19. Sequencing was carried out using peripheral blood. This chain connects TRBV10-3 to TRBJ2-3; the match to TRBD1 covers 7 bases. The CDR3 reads CAISEWDSEIADTQYF. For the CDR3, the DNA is TGTGCCATCAGTGAGTGGGACAGTGAAATTGCAGATACGCAGTATTTT.